Listed below are T cell receptor beta chains from one sample, sequenced in a study of molecular identifiers for immune sequencing clone quantification. TCRdb re-analysed the PCR reads in MiXCR, keeping a single row per CDR3 protein. Of about 65,000 distinct CDR3 sequences listed, approximately 17% are singletons. The source material was naive CD8+ T cells from blood, with Jurkat cell RNA spiked in. The receptors originated from a human donor in good health. Some libraries in this study had Jurkat cell RNA spiked in. Both conserved end residues are part of each CDR3. D genes are given only for firm matches. Expanded clones are given a class, and other clones once, few, many or no size at all.

j_call d_call clone_size v_call cdr3_aa cdr3_nt
TRBJ2-7 - many TRBV20-1 CSARDLGGYEQYF TGCAGTGCTAGAGATCTGGGGGGCTACGAGCAGTACTTC
TRBJ2-1 - few TRBV10-3 CAIRRQDNEQFF TGTGCCATCAGGCGCCAAGACAATGAGCAGTTCTTC
TRBJ1-2 - many TRBV29-1 CSVEDHRTGAYGYTF TGCAGCGTTGAAGATCATCGCACAGGAGCCTATGGCTACACCTTC
TRBJ2-1 - - TRBV24-1 CATSDFSYNEQFF TGTGCCACCAGTGATTTCTCTTACAATGAGCAGTTCTTC
TRBJ2-7 - many TRBV6-2/TRBV6-3 CASSYRIYEQYF TGTGCCAGCAGTTACAGGATCTACGAGCAGTACTTC
TRBJ2-3 TRBD2 - TRBV11-2 CASGLDLLAGILGGTDTQYF TGTGCCAGCGGCTTAGACCTTCTAGCGGGGATCCTGGGAGGCACAGATACGCAGTATTTT
TRBJ2-7 TRBD2 many TRBV27 CASSPSRGTRSYEQYF TGTGCCAGCAGTCCCAGCCGAGGGACTAGATCCTACGAGCAGTACTTC
TRBJ2-7 TRBD2 many TRBV28 CASSPPPTSGSILFYEQYF TGTGCCAGCAGTCCCCCCCCGACTAGCGGGAGTATTCTCTTCTACGAGCAGTACTTC
TRBJ2-1 - many TRBV11-3 CASRGRDGPNEQFF TGTGCCAGCAGGGGACGGGACGGGCCCAATGAGCAGTTCTTC
TRBJ2-1 - - TRBV19 CASSTGTWDYNEQFF TGTGCCAGTAGTACAGGCACCTGGGACTACAATGAGCAGTTCTTC
TRBJ2-2 - medium-sized TRBV6-6 CASSYSSAANTGELFF TGTGCCAGCAGTTACTCGTCGGCTGCGAACACCGGGGAGCTGTTTTTT
TRBJ2-5 TRBD2 many TRBV15 CATSRALAGGLQETQYF TGTGCCACCAGCAGAGCACTAGCGGGAGGGCTTCAAGAGACCCAGTACTTC
TRBJ1-1 TRBD1 few TRBV3-1 CASSLGQGAFITEAFF TGTGCCAGCAGCCTTGGGCAGGGGGCTTTTATCACTGAAGCTTTCTTT
TRBJ2-1 - - TRBV12-3/TRBV12-4 CASRANNEQFF TGTGCCAGCAGAGCAAACAATGAGCAGTTCTTC
TRBJ2-1 TRBD2 - TRBV5-3 CASSGVTTSGSWASYNEQFF TGTGCCAGCAGCGGGGTCACGACTAGCGGGAGCTGGGCATCCTACAATGAGCAGTTCTTC
TRBJ2-1 - few TRBV5-1 CASSYRGERSYNEQFF TGCGCCAGCAGCTACCGTGGGGAGAGATCCTACAATGAGCAGTTCTTC
TRBJ2-1 - - TRBV2 CASRDNYNEQFF TGTGCCAGCCGGGACAACTACAATGAGCAGTTCTTC
TRBJ2-7 - many TRBV20-1 CSARVPGYYEQYF TGCAGTGCTAGAGTTCCAGGCTACTACGAGCAGTACTTC
TRBJ2-1 - - TRBV11-2 CASSLYGSSYNEQFF TGTGCCAGCAGCTTATACGGAAGCTCCTACAATGAGCAGTTCTTC
TRBJ2-7 TRBD1 few TRBV4-1 CASSRGAGGIYEQYF TGCGCCAGCAGCCGCGGCGCAGGGGGCATCTACGAGCAGTACTTC